This T cell receptor (beta chain) was sequenced during a study of T cell repertoires in cytomegalovirus infection. Study summary: Shared public TCR beta signatures pointed to both CMV infection and a matching HLA type.

Germline V gene data show CDR1 as MDHEN and CDR2 as SYDVKM. V was shortened by 6 bases and J by 4 bases, with 16 bases between the two germline ends. This CDR3 is built from 15 residues. MiXCR, applied by TCRdb to the reads, yields one record per CDR3 protein. The data contain 450,000 to 550,000 distinct CDR3 sequences, approximately 15% of them singletons. Findings and limits, study-wide: Using cumulative public TCR beta family frequency, the authors identified those who carried CMV together with the relevant HLA. CMV-specific TCR beta clonotypes restricted by HLA-C were the ones dominating the ex vivo response.

This clonotype turned up a few times. Its antigen is still unknown. The chain recombines TRBV28 with TRBJ1-5; D remains unclear. Sequenced input: CD8+ T cells from PBMCs. The source of this sequence is a human donor in good health (CMV status not recorded). Some clones in this sample may be carry-over from other donors' samples. The CDR3 is CASRAAGWGNQPQHF. The CDR3 coding sequence is TGTGCCAGCAGAGCCGCCGGGTGGGGAAATCAGCCCCAGCATTTT.